The clone carrying this T cell receptor beta chain was detected once. The antigen is unknown. The V gene's germline CDR1 is SGHVS and CDR2 FQNEAQ. CDR3 length: 19 residues. With V trimmed by 4 bases and J by 2 bases, 12 bases remained unmatched. Primers: 60 Vbeta forward and 13 Jbeta reverse. Libraries were prepared by immunoSEQ multiplex PCR; TCRdb keeps only in-frame clonotypes and omits some of them. The table has 200,000 to 300,000 clones, approximately 81% seen once. This sample stems from a study of cytomegalovirus exposure and HLA in healthy donors. Findings and caveats of the study: Cytomegalovirus association was assigned to about 150 TCR beta chains. Confirmation in vitro established that three CMV-associated chains were specific for CMV antigens. There were some V segments, including TRBV6-2 and TRBV6-3, excluded as indistinguishable.

At the time of sampling, donors were nominally healthy, though unrecorded immune exposures were likely. Input material: PBMCs. The source of this sequence is a girl aged 2-10 years in good health and CMV-seronegative. This chain joins TRBV7-8 and TRBJ2-3; the match to TRBD2 covers 13 bases. The CDR3 region is CASSYNHRLAGGFTDTQYF. CDR3 DNA: TGTGCCAGCAGCTACAACCACCGACTAGCGGGGGGATTCACAGATACGCAGTATTTT.